A single T cell receptor beta chain is shown here with its context. Its antigen remains unknown. Germline V gives CDR1 MNHEY, CDR2 SVGAGI. V trimming: 6 bases; J trimming: 0 bases; junction bases outside the gene matches: 5. This CDR3 comprises 15 residues. It was after approximately 10 days of culture that CD4+ T cells were isolated. Participants completed two doses of the BNT162b2 or mRNA-1273 vaccine. Clones were read by immunoSEQ multiplex PCR, and TCRdb kept only the in-frame ones, dropping some. This sample carries fewer than 55,000 clones, roughly three quarters of them seen once, and the ten largest clones take about 7%. These data originate in a study of vaccination effects on CD4 cells after COVID-19. Study-wide background: The post-vaccine samples were taken, at the median, 72 days after the second dose. Every well got a few million PBMC, which were grown with about 10 IU/ml IL-2 and around 10 ug/ml peptides.

Study-wide points: In the late period after vaccination, infection- and vaccine-induced clones contracted markedly. Nearly all vaccine-induced clones in healthy recipients recognized only SARS-CoV-2.

The sequencing used CD4+ T cells from PBMCs cultured without peptide, collected after COVID-19 vaccination. V gene TRBV6-5 combines with J gene TRBJ2-7, with TRBD2 identical over 10 bases. This TCR derives from a human donor who received a COVID-19 vaccine. The CDR3 reads CASRTVAGGSYEQYF. The CDR3 bases are TGTGCCAGCAGGACCGTAGCGGGAGGCTCCTACGAGCAGTACTTC.